These T cell receptor beta chains were read from a single sample in a study of T cell changes during pregnancy in multiple sclerosis. Clones were read by immunoSEQ multiplex PCR, and TCRdb kept only the in-frame ones, dropping some. The sample lists some 40,000 clones; roughly 87% were seen once. Material: CD4+ T cells from peripheral blood mononuclear cells, obtained in the first trimester of pregnancy. The source is a female donor with multiple sclerosis, enrolled in a pregnancy study. Both conserved end residues are trimmed from each CDR3. A D gene is named only where the DNA matches it firmly. The size field is filled for only some rows; it gives once, few, many or a size class.

cdr3_aa v_call clone_size d_call j_call
ASSDSPGQGVGSPLH TRBV6-4 few TRBD1 TRBJ1-6
ASSIEGRDTNIQY TRBV19 - - TRBJ2-4
ATMIRGQGKSYT TRBV19 - TRBD1 TRBJ1-2
ASSLSGRVNNEQF TRBV5-4 - TRBD2 TRBJ2-1
ASTPPGEETQY TRBV6-1 - - TRBJ2-5
ASSPLREMNTEAF TRBV18 - - TRBJ1-1
ASSRRTGGETQY TRBV7-2 - TRBD1 TRBJ2-5
AGAVSGSYNEQF TRBV2 - TRBD2 TRBJ2-1
SVLGDRGGYTQY TRBV29-1 - TRBD1 TRBJ2-3
ASSQGGGGAAGANVLT TRBV4-2 few TRBD2 TRBJ2-6
ASSVGQGMGQPQH TRBV9 - - TRBJ1-5
AWGGGLTGGKVETQY TRBV30 - TRBD1 TRBJ2-5
ASSPPPGTAYT TRBV18 - TRBD1 TRBJ1-2
ASSVVGQVYGYT TRBV2 - - TRBJ1-2
ASSLDTSGYGYT TRBV6-7 - - TRBJ1-2
ASSFRGLNTEAF TRBV5-8 - - TRBJ1-1
ASSAGLAGFTDTQY TRBV6-4 - TRBD2 TRBJ2-3
ASRGGYGDEQF TRBV7-3 once TRBD2 TRBJ2-1
ASSQDNALAGGLTYNEQF TRBV4-2 - TRBD2 TRBJ2-1
ARSLSSGRDSYEQY TRBV5-3 - TRBD2 TRBJ2-7
ASSLAAFEEAAGF TRBV5-8 - - TRBJ2-1
ASSHPLAGVYNEQF TRBV4-1 - TRBD2 TRBJ2-1
ASRRGGITDTQY TRBV7-3 - - TRBJ2-3
ASSAGQVKNIQY TRBV11-1 - - TRBJ2-4
ASSGQAPDTEAF TRBV18 - TRBD1 TRBJ1-1
ASSADRLGNDYGYT TRBV5-1 - - TRBJ1-2
ACPGTSSYEQY TRBV30 - TRBD2 TRBJ2-7
ASSFDFGGRSGELF TRBV5-1 - - TRBJ2-2
ASTLRQGGDEKLF TRBV5-8 - - TRBJ1-4
ASSPVGRSSYEQY TRBV5-1 - - TRBJ2-7
ASSLVSGGDSNQPQH TRBV7-8 - - TRBJ1-5
ASRRTVDYT TRBV6-5 - - TRBJ1-2
ASSLNQEGVSPLH TRBV11-1 - - TRBJ1-6
ASSARTLYSGYT TRBV6-1 - - TRBJ1-2
ATSRTGGFGNTIY TRBV15 once TRBD1 TRBJ1-3
ALTSSGTPTEAF TRBV30 - - TRBJ1-1
ASSQGLARDTQY TRBV4-2 - TRBD2 TRBJ2-3
ASSEAMGYRALNTEAF TRBV6-1 - - TRBJ1-1
ASSEQGGTGELF TRBV25-1 few - TRBJ2-2
ASSLETGLGTDTQY TRBV7-2 once - TRBJ2-3
ASRTGTTNEKLF TRBV5-1 - - TRBJ1-4
AWNRGPNEKLF TRBV30 once TRBD1 TRBJ1-4
ASRWEGDPQH TRBV7-9 - - TRBJ1-5
ASRAGQGNSPLH TRBV2 few TRBD1 TRBJ1-6
SAVRSDRGHKLF TRBV29-1 once TRBD1 TRBJ1-4
ASSEYGGGGTEAF TRBV25-1 - - TRBJ1-1
ASSQDQGVYRAYEQY TRBV4-1 - TRBD1 TRBJ2-7
AWSLTTGGTEAF TRBV30 - - TRBJ1-1
ASRVTGSAANVLT TRBV7-8 - - TRBJ2-6
ASSQGSAPGGNYGYT TRBV4-3 once - TRBJ1-2
ATSSGQFYGYT TRBV15 - - TRBJ1-2
ASSEFLGSNQPQH TRBV25-1 - - TRBJ1-5
ASRANLGGRLSNTEAF TRBV28 - - TRBJ1-1